This T cell receptor beta chain was recorded in a study of T cells after yellow fever vaccination. This CDR3 region has 14 residues. V lost 2 bases and J lost 2, with 11 bases in between. Germline-derived CDR1 and CDR2 are SGHRS and YFSETQ. The authors made TCR cDNA by 5'RACE template switching, adding a universal primer site and UMIs. TCRdb called the 5' RACE reads again in MiXCR, with one record for every CDR3 protein. The table lists about 400,000 distinct CDR3 sequences, around 10% of them singletons. This clonotype was recorded at least ten times. This clonotype was obtained from a man aged 18-30 years who received the YFV17D yellow fever vaccine. The sequencing here drew on PBMCs, taken on the day of the first yellow fever vaccination. The genes are TRBV5-1 and TRBJ2-7, with D perhaps being TRBD1 or TRBD2 (6 bases each). The CDR3 region has the DNA TGCGCCAGCAGCTTAACGGGGGCAACCTACGAGCAGTACTTC. It specifies CASSLTGATYEQYF. Full variable domain (missing parts from reference TRBV5-1 and TRBJ2-7): KAGVTQTPRYLIKTRGQQVTLSCSPISGHRSVSWYQQTPGQGLQFLFEYFSETQRNKGNFPGRFSGRQFSNSRSEMNVSTLELGDSALYLCASSLTGATYEQYFGPGTRLTVT.